Listed below are T cell receptor beta chains from one sample, sequenced in a study of human T cells and chemical hapten exposure. TCRdb re-derived calls from the RACE reads in MiXCR, one entry per CDR3 protein. The table has around 130,000 distinct CDR3 sequences, roughly 9% seen once. Sequences were obtained from whole blood. These receptors were collected from a male donor in good health. Some clones in this sample may be carry-over from other donors' samples. Both conserved end residues are part of each CDR3. D genes are given only for firm matches. Clone size appears in some rows only: once, few, many, or a class for an expanded clone.

size,J,D,V,DNA,CDR3
many,TRBJ2-3,TRBD1,TRBV27,TGTGCCAGCAGTGCGCAGGGGGCCGATACGCAGTATTTT,CASSAQGADTQYF
few,TRBJ1-1,-,TRBV2,TGTGCCAGCAGAGGCCACCTGAACACTGAAGCTTTCTTT,CASRGHLNTEAFF
-,TRBJ1-1,-,TRBV7-9,TGTGCCTACTCGGGCATCGGAGGGGTAATAGCTGAAGCTTTCTTT,CAYSGIGGVIAEAFF
few,TRBJ2-3,TRBD1,TRBV20-1,TGCAGTGCTAGAGGCCCCTACAGGGGACGGGGCACAGATACGCAGTATTTT,CSARGPYRGRGTDTQYF
few,TRBJ1-5,-,TRBV11-2,TGTGCCAGCAGCCAAGGGGTCAGGGACCAGCCCCAGCATTTT,CASSQGVRDQPQHF
-,TRBJ1-5,-,TRBV6-6,TGTGCCAGCAGTTACCCCGCTACGGACAATCAGCCCCAGCATTTT,CASSYPATDNQPQHF
many,TRBJ1-1,TRBD1,TRBV13,TGTGCCAGCAGCTCCCGGGGACAGGGATTGACTGAAGCTTTCTTT,CASSSRGQGLTEAFF
-,TRBJ1-2,TRBD1,TRBV9,TGTGCCAGCAGTAATGGACAGGGGTTTGGGGATGGCTACACCTTC,CASSNGQGFGDGYTF
few,TRBJ1-1,-,TRBV7-8,TGTGCCAGCAGCGCCCGGCAGAGCACTGAAGCTTTCTTT,CASSARQSTEAFF
many,TRBJ2-7,TRBD2,TRBV20-1,TGCAGTGCTAGATTACTAGCGGAAAGCTCCTACGAGCAGTACTTC,CSARLLAESSYEQYF
many,TRBJ2-7,-,TRBV7-2,TGTGCCAGCAGCTTCGACCGGGATAGCGAGCAGTACTTC,CASSFDRDSEQYF
-,TRBJ2-1,-,TRBV4-1,TGCGCCAGCAGCCAAGATACCAGGCCTGAGCAGTTCTTC,CASSQDTRPEQFF
many,TRBJ2-1,TRBD2,TRBV20-1,TGCAGTGCTAGAGACCTTAGCGGGAGGTACAATGAGCAGTTCTTC,CSARDLSGRYNEQFF
once,TRBJ2-7,-,TRBV12-3/TRBV12-4,TGTGCCAGCAGTTCCCCCTCTGGGGATCACGAGCAGTACTTC,CASSSPSGDHEQYF
many,TRBJ2-5,TRBD1,TRBV5-1,TGCGCCAGCAGCACAGGGGGCGGAGAGACCCAGTACTTC,CASSTGGGETQYF
few,TRBJ1-3,-,TRBV11-2,TGTGCCAGCAGCCCGGACTCCATCGCGCCAAGAAACACCATATATTTT,CASSPDSIAPRNTIYF
-,TRBJ1-1,-,TRBV19,TGTGCCAGTAGTCCATTTTTGTGGGGCACTGAAGCTTTCTTT,CASSPFLWGTEAFF
many,TRBJ1-5,TRBD1,TRBV4-3,TGCGCCAGCAGCCCAGGGACAGGGGATGGCAATCAGCCCCAGCATTTT,CASSPGTGDGNQPQHF